This T cell receptor (beta chain) was recorded in a study of cytomegalovirus exposure and HLA in healthy donors. Study-level findings and limits: Rare TCR sequences dominated, though some public TCRs recurred in many donors.

It was with 60 Vbeta and 13 Jbeta primers that the PCR ran. Assay used: immunoSEQ multiplex PCR; TCRdb lists only in-frame clones, some missing. Of around 75,000 clones in the sample, approximately 80% were seen once. Trimming shortened V by 6 bases and J by 0 bases, and 8 bases separated the two germline ends. This CDR3 has 13 residues. The germline CDR1 and CDR2 sequences are PRHDT and FYEKMQ (reference sequence). This clone was detected only once. Its antigen is still unknown. The sample was PBMCs. The origin of this receptor is a man aged 18 to 29 in good health and CMV-seronegative. The chain combines TRBV13 with TRBJ1-1, with D possibly being TRBD1 (6 bases). The CDR3 is CASRQGLNTEAFF. CDR3 sequence (DNA): TGTGCCAGCAGGCAGGGGTTGAACACTGAAGCTTTCTTT. Together with reference TRBV13 and TRBJ1-1, the CDR3 gives the full variable domain: AAGVIQSPRHLIKEKRETATLKCYPIPRHDTVYWYQQGPGQDPQFLISFYEKMQSDKGSIPDRFSAQQFSDYHSELNMSSLELGDSALYFCASRQGLNTEAFFGQGTRLTVV.